Following are 17 T cell receptor beta chains from one sample sequenced in a study of shared clonotypes between healthy human individuals. The table came from immunoSEQ multiplex PCR; TCRdb's copy has only in-frame clones and leaves some out. The data contain roughly 1,500,000 clones, roughly 98% of them singletons. The sequencing input was naive CD4+ T cells sorted from blood. Described subset: CD45RA+ positively selected. Source of these receptors: a man younger than 40 in good health.

V is TRBV2 and J is TRBJ1-5; D ambiguous. Germline-derived CDR1 and CDR2 are SNHLY and FYNNEI. CDR3 length equals 13 residues. The V end lost 6 bases, the J end lost 1 base, and 7 bases lay between the germline ends. The CDR3 region is CASSYISNQPQHF. For the CDR3, the DNA is TGTGCCAGCAGCTACATAAGCAATCAGCCCCAGCATTTT.

This chain connects TRBV4-3 to TRBJ1-5; tentative D call: TRBD1 (6 bases). Germline V CDR1 and CDR2: LGHNA, YSLEER. The CDR3 is 15 amino acids. Deletions cut 0 bases from V and 5 bases from J, with 11 bases between. The DNA of the CDR3 is TGCGCCAGCAGCCAAGATGTAGGGGGATATCAGCCCCAGCATTTT. Its protein product is CASSQDVGGYQPQHF.

V and J are TRBV11-3 and TRBJ2-2; D perhaps matches TRBD1 (5 bases). CDR1 and CDR2 (germline): SGHNT, YENEEA. This CDR3 region has 13 residues. Trimming pared 6 bases from V and 7 bases from J, leaving 12 bases between. CDR3 DNA sequence: TGTGCCAGCAGTCCAGGGTTTGGCGGGGAGCTGTTTTTT. It codes for CASSPGFGGELFF.

The V and J genes are TRBV15 and TRBJ2-2; D call uncertain. V gave up 0 bases and J gave up 5 bases, with 16 bases separating them. This CDR3 has 17 amino acids. Per the germline V gene, CDR1 is LNHNV and CDR2 is YYDKDF (reference sequence). DNA of the CDR3: TGTGCCACCAGCAGAGATCTTTTAATTGGGCCTACCGGGGAGCTGTTTTTT. Its protein is CATSRDLLIGPTGELFF.

The chain employs TRBV28 and TRBJ2-5, with D hard to call. The germline V and J ends were trimmed by 3 bases and 4 bases, with 6 bases remaining between them. Germline V lookup: CDR1 MDHEN, CDR2 SYDVKM. CDR3 length: 12 amino acids. The CDR3 sequence is CASSFRPETQYF. CDR3 nucleotides: TGTGCCAGCAGTTTTCGGCCAGAGACCCAGTACTTC.

This sequence joins TRBV11-3 and TRBJ2-2; 8 nucleotides agree with TRBD1. The CDR3 runs 16 residues. Trimming at V came to 4 bases and at J to 3 bases, leaving 7 bases not matched to a gene. Germline CDR1 SGHNT, CDR2 YENEEA. CDR3 nucleotides: TGTGCCAGCAGCTCAGACAGGGGTCGGTACACCGGGGAGCTGTTTTTT. Amino acid sequence: CASSSDRGRYTGELFF. Full variable domain (remainder filled in from reference TRBV11-3 and TRBJ2-2): EAGVVQSPRYKIIEKKQPVAFWCNPISGHNTLYWYLQNLGQGPELLIRYENEEAVDDSQLPKDRFSAERLKGVDSTLKIQPAELGDSAVYLCASSSDRGRYTGELFFGEGSRLTVL.

The V call is TRBV19, the J call TRBJ1-2, with D possibly TRBD1 on 6 matching bases. V was cut by 3 bases and J by 0 bases, with 23 bases left in between. The CDR3 consists of 19 residues. Germline V gene sequence: CDR1 LNHDA, CDR2 SQIVND (reference sequence). The CDR3 nucleotides read TGTGCCAGTAGTATGGAGGAGGGACGAGCGGGGGCCTCTAACTATGGCTACACCTTC. This translates into CASSMEEGRAGASNYGYTF.

The chain recombines TRBV2 with TRBJ1-1; TRBD1 agrees at 8 bases. This CDR3 comprises 14 residues. Unmatched junction bases numbered 7, after V lost 6 bases and J lost 4 bases. Germline V lookup: CDR1 SNHLY, CDR2 FYNNEI. The CDR3 DNA reads TGTGCCAGCAGGATCGACAGGGGTGGCACTGAAGCTTTCTTT. Translating gives CASRIDRGGTEAFF.

V gene TRBV6-1 combines with J gene TRBJ1-1; D not certain. There are 13 residues in the CDR3. Germline V gene lookup returns CDR1 MNHNS and CDR2 SASEGT. V was shortened by 2 bases and J by 1 base, with 5 bases between the two germline ends. The chain's CDR3 is CASSELTNTEAFF. CDR3 nucleotide sequence: TGTGCCAGCAGTGAATTGACGAACACTGAAGCTTTCTTT.

Comment on this clone: Other nucleotide sequences in the sample specify the same CDR3. The chain has TRBV4-3 and TRBJ2-7; D ambiguous. Trimming stripped 0 bases from V and 2 bases from J, with 5 bases between. The germline V gene has CDR1 LGHNA and CDR2 YSLEER. The CDR3 runs 13 residues. The CDR3 sequence is CASSQEVAYEQYF. DNA for the CDR3: TGCGCCAGCAGCCAAGAAGTCGCCTACGAGCAGTACTTC.

This clone was detected once. V gene TRBV7-7 combines with J gene TRBJ2-5, with D possibly TRBD2 on 6 matching bases. Germline CDR1 SSHAT, CDR2 FNYEAQ (reference sequence). Trimming cost V 1 base and J 4 bases, with 13 bases left between them. The CDR3 length is 15 residues. This CDR3 reads CASSLVVGTGETQYF. The CDR3 nucleotides read TGTGCCAGCAGCTTAGTTGTTGGGACTGGAGAGACCCAGTACTTC.

The rearrangement joins TRBV28 to TRBJ1-1, with no clear D. The CDR3 covers 14 residues. The germline V gene encodes CDR1 MDHEN and CDR2 SYDVKM. Between the trimmed V and J ends, which lost 7 bases and 1 base, there was a span of 13 bases. Here the CDR3 DNA reads TGTGCCAGCACAGCGGCAACCCGGAACACTGAAGCTTTCTTT. Translation gives CASTAATRNTEAFF.

This chain joins TRBV5-1 and TRBJ2-6; possibly TRBD1 for D (5 bases). The CDR3 length is 16 residues. The germline V gene encodes CDR1 SGHRS and CDR2 YFSETQ. V was shortened by 4 bases and J by 4 bases, with 15 bases between the two germline ends. The CDR3: CASSTQGDRGANVLTF. CDR3 in DNA: TGCGCCAGCAGCACGCAAGGGGATAGAGGGGCCAACGTCCTGACTTTC.

This chain links TRBV6-6 with TRBJ2-1; the match to TRBD2 covers 11 bases. CDR3 length: 15 residues. The junction had 4 bases not matched to a gene; V was cut back by 4 bases and J by 5 bases. In germline, CDR1 is MNHNY, CDR2 SVGAGI (reference sequence). The chain's CDR3 is CASSFSGRVDNEQFF. As DNA, the CDR3 is TGTGCCAGCAGTTTTAGCGGGAGGGTAGACAATGAGCAGTTCTTC.

About this clone: The same CDR3 arises from other DNA sequences in this sample as well. The chain carries TRBV6-5 and TRBJ2-3; TRBD2 agrees at 13 bases. The germline V gene has CDR1 MNHEY and CDR2 SVGAGI. The CDR3 is 15 amino acids. Unmatched junction bases numbered 1, after V lost 4 bases and J lost 3 bases. CDR3 in DNA: TGTGCCAGCAGTTCGACTAGCGGGAGGACAGATACGCAGTATTTT. Translated: CASSSTSGRTDTQYF.

The rearrangement joins TRBV7-9 to TRBJ1-5; D possibly corresponds to TRBD1 (6 bases). Germline values: CDR1 SEHNR, CDR2 FQNEAQ (reference sequence). With 5 bases removed from V and 7 bases from J, the gap between germline ends came to 12 bases. The CDR3 is 13 amino acids. The CDR3 loop is CASSPQGYQPQHF. The DNA for the CDR3 is TGTGCCAGCAGCCCACAGGGTTACCAGCCCCAGCATTTT.

The V call is TRBV5-1, the J call TRBJ2-3, with D perhaps TRBD2 (6 bases). Germline V gives CDR1 SGHRS, CDR2 YFSETQ. The CDR3 is made up of 14 amino acids. Trimming cost V 4 bases and J 0 bases, with 9 bases left between them. The CDR3 loop is CASSRRGSTDTQYF. As DNA, the CDR3 is TGCGCCAGCAGCCGGAGGGGTAGCACAGATACGCAGTATTTT. Together with reference TRBV5-1 and TRBJ2-3, the CDR3 gives the full variable domain: KAGVTQTPRYLIKTRGQQVTLSCSPISGHRSVSWYQQTPGQGLQFLFEYFSETQRNKGNFPGRFSGRQFSNSRSEMNVSTLELGDSALYLCASSRRGSTDTQYFGPGTRLTVL.